This passage covers 27 T cell receptor beta chains from one sample sequenced in a study of T cells of healthy individuals listed by TCRdb under 2018. To prepare the library, 5' RACE was applied. This sample was sequenced with an Illumina MiSeq. The raw public reads went through TCRdb reprocessing: fastp at Q25, MiXCR clone calling, in-frame beta chains kept. Merged by CDR3 protein, the rows form single entries marked with the most common genes and DNA. Here the sample has 95,000 to 100,000 distinct CDR3 sequences; 17% occur a single time. 6.2% of the sample is taken by the ten largest. All receptors come from a human donor in good health.

The sample holds many counts of this clonotype. The V call is TRBV6-6, the J call TRBJ2-3; TRBD2 agrees at 12 bases. V gave up 3 bases and J gave up 5 bases; unmatched junction bases: 6. The V gene's germline CDR1 is MNHNY and CDR2 SVGAGI (reference sequence). This CDR3 spans 16 amino acids. The CDR3 sequence is CASSYVASGRGDTQYF. The CDR3 DNA reads TGTGCCAGCAGTTATGTCGCTAGCGGGAGGGGAGATACGCAGTATTTT.

This clonotype was seen repeatedly, ten times or more. V is TRBV12-3 or TRBV12-4 and J is TRBJ1-4; D not resolved. Between the trimmed V and J ends, which lost 3 bases and 11 bases, there was a span of 13 bases. The CDR3 length is 13 residues. This CDR3 is CASSFDEGGKLFF. The CDR3 region has the DNA TGTGCCAGCAGTTTCGACGAAGGAGGGAAACTGTTTTTT.

In this sample, this clonotype turned up a few times. The chain has TRBV4-2 and TRBJ2-5, with 7 nucleotides matching TRBD1. V was clipped by 1 base and J by 1 base; unmatched bases: 3. The CDR3 length is 15 residues. The V gene's germline CDR1 is LGHNA and CDR2 YNFKEQ. The DNA for the CDR3 is TGTGCCAGCAGCCAAGTACAGGGGCCCCAAGAGACCCAGTACTTC. Protein product: CASSQVQGPQETQYF.

There are many counts of this clonotype. The gene calls are TRBV11-3 and TRBJ2-1, with 9 bases aligning to TRBD2. The CDR3 loop spans 17 amino acids. From germline, CDR1 is SGHNT and CDR2 YENEEA. J gave up 3 bases and V 5 bases, and 11 bases lay outside the gene matches. Written as DNA, the CDR3 is TGTGCCAGCAGCCCTAGTAGCGGGGGTAAGCTCTACAATGAGCAGTTCTTC. This encodes CASSPSSGGKLYNEQFF.

The gene calls are TRBV6-6 and TRBJ2-7; D remains unclear. Looked up from germline, CDR1 is MNHNY and CDR2 is SVGAGI (reference sequence). CDR3 size: 11 residues. Trimming removed 4 bases from V and 9 bases from J, with 10 bases in between. This CDR3 is CASSFGPGQYF. The CDR3 region has the DNA TGTGCCAGCAGTTTCGGGCCTGGGCAGTACTTC.

This clonotype was seen once. One junction end disagrees with the germline gene, perhaps due to a read error. J is TRBJ2-3 and V is TRBV7-8, with 10 bases identical to TRBD2. Germline V gene data show CDR1 as SGHVS and CDR2 as FQNEAQ. The CDR3 consists of 13 residues. The CDR3 nucleotides are TGTGCCAGCAGCGGGGGCCAGCGGGAGGGAATCGTCTTT. It specifies CASSGGQREGIVF.

This clonotype was counted ten times or more. The chain couples TRBV20-1 to TRBJ2-3; 8 bases fit TRBD2. The germline V gene has CDR1 DFQATT and CDR2 SNEGSKA (reference sequence). V trimming: 6 bases; J trimming: 6 bases; junction bases outside the gene matches: 20. This CDR3 comprises 17 residues. CDR3 sequence: CSATGRVSWGRSDTQYF. The CDR3 DNA follows: TGCAGTGCAACCGGGAGGGTTTCTTGGGGGCGGTCGGATACGCAGTATTTT.

This clonotype was recorded at least ten times. In nucleotides, the CDR3 is TGTGCCAGCAGTCGACAAGAGACCCAGTACTTC. Its protein is CASSRQETQYF. This rearrangement joins TRBV6-2 or TRBV6-3 to TRBJ2-5, with D unresolved. This CDR3 has 11 residues. Trimming pared 5 bases from V and 2 bases from J, leaving 3 bases between. CDR1 is MNHEY, CDR2 SVGEGT, per germline.

This clonotype has just a few counts. The chain recombines TRBV7-2 with TRBJ1-6; TRBD1 might be the D (5 bases). V lost 0 bases and J 10 bases, leaving 16 bases between the germline ends. Germline V gene sequence: CDR1 SGHTA, CDR2 FQGNSA. The CDR3 has 16 amino acids. CDR3 DNA sequence: TGTGCCAGCAGCTTAGCGCAAGCGGGGGGAGGCTCACCCCTCCACTTT. This codes for CASSLAQAGGGSPLHF.

This clonotype occurred once. This chain connects TRBV2 to TRBJ2-2; possible D gene TRBD1, 6 bases. Per germline, CDR1 SNHLY and CDR2 FYNNEI. The CDR3 has 15 residues. The V and J ends lost 6 bases and 5 bases respectively, with 16 bases between them. The DNA of the CDR3 is TGTGCCAGCAGGCCACTCAGGGGTCGTACCGGGGAGCTGTTTTTT. Its translation: CASRPLRGRTGELFF.

This clonotype showed up many times. The chain couples TRBV4-1 to TRBJ2-7; 7 positions agree with TRBD1. Unmatched junction bases numbered 7, after V lost 0 bases and J lost 5 bases. The CDR3 runs 15 residues. Germline values: CDR1 MGHRA, CDR2 YSYEKL. The CDR3 spells CASSQEDRAVNEQYF. CDR3 DNA sequence: TGCGCCAGCAGCCAAGAAGACAGGGCCGTGAACGAGCAGTACTTC.

About this clonotype: With a much larger clone just one base away, this may be a read error. This chain's CDR3 is CASSVKDRRNTEAFF. CDR3 sequence (DNA): TGTGCCAGCAGCGTAAAGGACAGGCGGAACACTGAAGCTTTCTTT. The chain is built from TRBV9 and TRBJ1-1, with TRBD1 matching 7 bases. The CDR3 spans 15 residues. Germline CDR1 SGDLS, CDR2 YYNGEE. J gave up 1 base and V 1 base, and 4 bases lay outside the gene matches.

The genes are TRBV20-1 and TRBJ1-3; 7 bases align to TRBD1. CDR1 is DFQATT, CDR2 SNEGSKA, per germline (reference sequence). Unmatched junction bases numbered 10, after V lost 3 bases and J lost 2 bases. The CDR3 sequence is 16 residues long. CDR3 sequence reads: CSASISGQMTGNTIYF. CDR3 bases: TGCAGTGCTAGTATTTCGGGACAGATGACTGGAAACACCATATATTTT.

The CDR3 protein is CASSYSTGLGTEAFF. The CDR3 DNA is TGTGCCAGCAGTTACTCGACGGGACTTGGCACTGAAGCTTTCTTT. The chain recombines TRBV6-5 with TRBJ1-1; D is possibly TRBD1 (5 bases). Germline lookup yields CDR1 MNHEY and CDR2 SVGAGI. V was pared by 0 bases and J by 4 bases, with 12 bases between. This CDR3 spans 15 amino acids.

This clonotype occurred a few times. The J gene is TRBJ1-1, the V gene TRBV10-3, with 11 bases that match TRBD1. The germline CDR1 and CDR2 sequences are ENHRY and SYGVKD. V lost 5 bases, J lost 1 base, and 6 bases stayed unmatched. This CDR3 is 16 amino acids long. The CDR3 spells CAISHGQGAQNTEAFF. The CDR3 DNA follows: TGTGCCATCAGTCACGGACAGGGGGCACAGAACACTGAAGCTTTCTTT.

V and J are TRBV7-9 and TRBJ1-1, with 10 nucleotides matching TRBD1. Losses at the gene ends were 8 bases for V and 9 bases for J; bases not matched to a gene: 15. The CDR3 totals 15 residues. Germline CDR1 reads SEHNR; CDR2 reads FQNEAQ (reference sequence). This chain's CDR3 is CASVNRDRGFWKAFF. As DNA, the CDR3 is TGTGCCAGCGTCAACCGGGACAGGGGATTTTGGAAAGCTTTCTTT.

The chain has TRBV9 and TRBJ2-7; 11 nucleotides agree with TRBD2. The CDR3 is made up of 15 amino acids. V was clipped by 2 bases and J by 2 bases; unmatched bases: 3. CDR1 is SGDLS, CDR2 YYNGEE, per germline. Here the CDR3 DNA reads TGTGCCAGCAGCGTGGGACTAGCGGATACCTACGAGCAGTACTTC. As protein: CASSVGLADTYEQYF.

This clonotype was observed at least ten times. The CDR3 DNA reads TGTGCCAGCAGCTTAGGGGTAGTTCTGGAAGTCGAGCAGTACTTC. Protein product: CASSLGVVLEVEQYF. The gene calls are TRBV7-2 and TRBJ2-7; D is ambiguous. The V gene's germline CDR1 is SGHTA and CDR2 FQGNSA. The V and J ends lost 1 base and 6 bases respectively, with 16 bases between them. CDR3 length: 15 residues.

This clonotype was seen a few times. The chain combines TRBV4-1 with TRBJ1-1; D gene unclear. The CDR3 spans 14 residues. Trimming pared 1 base from V and 1 base from J, leaving 7 bases between. CDR1 is MGHRA and CDR2 is YSYEKL in the germline V gene. The chain's CDR3 is CASSQGPGNTEAFF. Here the CDR3 DNA reads TGCGCCAGCAGCCAAGGTCCCGGGAACACTGAAGCTTTCTTT.

CDR3 amino acids: CAISLGPGQGASGNTIYF. CDR3 nucleotide sequence: TGTGCCATCAGCCTAGGGCCGGGACAGGGGGCCTCTGGAAACACCATATATTTT. The chain couples TRBV10-3 to TRBJ1-3, with 12 bases identical to TRBD1. CDR3 length: 18 amino acids. V trimming: 6 bases; J trimming: 0 bases; junction bases outside the gene matches: 9. Germline V gene sequence: CDR1 ENHRY, CDR2 SYGVKD.

The chain employs TRBV6-1 and TRBJ1-5, with TRBD1 identical over 7 bases. The CDR3 runs 14 residues. V dropped 6 bases and J dropped 6; count of bases not matched to a gene: 8. Germline V gene sequence: CDR1 MNHNS, CDR2 SASEGT. CDR3 bases: TGTGCCAGCAGGAGGAGACAGGGAAGTCAGCCCCAGCATTTT. Encoded protein: CASRRRQGSQPQHF.

This clonotype has at least ten counts. The rearrangement uses TRBV7-2 and TRBJ1-2, with no clear D. The CDR3 loop spans 12 amino acids. V gave up 3 bases and J gave up 4 bases, with 6 bases separating them. Germline-derived CDR1 and CDR2 are SGHTA and FQGNSA. The CDR3 reads CASSFRTYGYTF. The CDR3 DNA follows: TGTGCCAGCAGCTTCAGAACCTATGGCTACACCTTC. The entire variable domain, with the rest obtained from reference TRBV7-2 and TRBJ1-2, is as follows: GAGVSQSPSNKVTEKGKDVELRCDPISGHTALYWYRQSLGQGLEFLIYFQGNSAPDKSGLPSDRFSAERTGGSVSTLTIQRTQQEDSAVYLCASSFRTYGYTFGSGTRLTVV.

This clonotype was detected ten times or more. The chain links TRBV11-2 to TRBJ2-7; 8 bases agree with TRBD2. After removal of 5 bases from V and 3 bases from J, the junction contained 3 bases not matched to a gene. From germline, CDR1 is SGHAT and CDR2 FQNNGV. This CDR3 spans 13 amino acids. CDR3 in amino acids: CASSPGTSYEQYF. The CDR3 DNA reads TGTGCCAGCAGCCCCGGGACTAGCTACGAGCAGTACTTC. Together with reference TRBV11-2 and TRBJ2-7, the CDR3 gives the full variable domain: EAGVAQSPRYKIIEKRQSVAFWCNPISGHATLYWYQQILGQGPKLLIQFQNNGVVDDSQLPKDRFSAERLKGVDSTLKIQPAKLEDSAVYLCASSPGTSYEQYFGPGTRLTVT.

This chain joins TRBV10-3 and TRBJ1-2; tentative D call: TRBD1 (6 bases). CDR1 is ENHRY and CDR2 is SYGVKD in the germline V gene. The length of the CDR3 is 14 residues. Trimming stripped 0 bases from V and 4 bases from J, with 9 bases between. CDR3 sequence reads: CAISESGRGYGYTF. The CDR3 DNA sequence: TGTGCCATCAGTGAGTCGGGCAGGGGCTATGGCTACACCTTC.

This clonotype was counted at least ten times. The CDR3: CASSFSGRAGDEQFF. The CDR3 nucleotides read TGTGCCAGCAGTTTTAGCGGGAGGGCGGGGGATGAGCAGTTCTTC. This chain connects TRBV12-3 or TRBV12-4 to TRBJ2-1, with 11 bases identical to TRBD2. V shed 3 bases and J 8 bases; nucleotides not matched to a gene: 6. The CDR3 length is 15 residues.

This clonotype was picked up a small number of times. This chain links TRBV6-2 or TRBV6-3 with TRBJ2-7; TRBD2 agrees at 13 bases. Germline-derived CDR1 and CDR2 are MNHEY and SVGEGT. Trimming removed 6 bases from V and 7 bases from J; junction bases left unmatched: 9. The CDR3 length is 15 residues. The DNA of the CDR3 is TGTGCCAGCAGCCCCGGACTAGCGGGAGTGCAGGAGCAGTACTTC. This sequence encodes CASSPGLAGVQEQYF.

The chain combines TRBV7-2 with TRBJ2-4, with TRBD2 matching 8 bases. Losses at the gene ends were 5 bases for V and 6 bases for J; bases not matched to a gene: 12. Germline-derived CDR1 and CDR2 are SGHTA and FQGNSA. CDR3 length equals 16 residues. The CDR3, as DNA: TGTGCCAGCAGCCTTGGGGGAGCGGGAGTAGGAAACATTCAGTACTTC. Protein product: CASSLGGAGVGNIQYF.